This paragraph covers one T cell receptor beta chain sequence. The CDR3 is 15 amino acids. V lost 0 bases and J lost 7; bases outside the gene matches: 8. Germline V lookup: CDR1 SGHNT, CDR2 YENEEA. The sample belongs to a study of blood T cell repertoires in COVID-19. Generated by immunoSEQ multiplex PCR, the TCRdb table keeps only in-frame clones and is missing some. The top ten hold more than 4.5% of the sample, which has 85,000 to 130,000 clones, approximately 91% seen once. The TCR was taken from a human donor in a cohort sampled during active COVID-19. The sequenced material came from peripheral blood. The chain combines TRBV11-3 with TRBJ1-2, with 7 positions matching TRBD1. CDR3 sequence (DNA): TGTGCCAGCAGCTTAGATCCGCGACAGGGCCGTGGCTACACCTTC. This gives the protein CASSLDPRQGRGYTF.